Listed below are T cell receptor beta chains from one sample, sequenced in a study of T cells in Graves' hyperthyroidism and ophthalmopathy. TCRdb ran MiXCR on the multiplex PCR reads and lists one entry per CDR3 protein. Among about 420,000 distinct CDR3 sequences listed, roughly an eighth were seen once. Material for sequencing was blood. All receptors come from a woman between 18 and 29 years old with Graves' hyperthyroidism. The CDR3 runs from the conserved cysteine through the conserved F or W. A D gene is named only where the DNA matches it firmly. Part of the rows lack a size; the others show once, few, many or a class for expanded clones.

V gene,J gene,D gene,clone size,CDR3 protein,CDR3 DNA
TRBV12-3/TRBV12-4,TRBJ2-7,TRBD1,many,CASSLATGGLYEQYF,TGTGCCAGCAGTTTAGCGACAGGGGGTTTGTACGAGCAGTACTTC
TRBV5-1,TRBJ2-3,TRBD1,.,CASSGDRGRVTDTQYF,TGTGCCAGCAGCGGTGACAGGGGACGGGTCACAGATACGCAGTATTTT
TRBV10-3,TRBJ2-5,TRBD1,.,CATRTGTQETQYF,TGTGCCACCAGGACAGGGACCCAAGAGACCCAGTACTTC
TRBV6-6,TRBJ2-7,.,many,CASSYSSGSYEQYF,TGTGCCAGCAGTTACTCTAGCGGTTCCTACGAGCAGTACTTC
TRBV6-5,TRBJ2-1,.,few,CASSWGLGTPSYNEQFF,TGTGCCAGCAGTTGGGGTTTGGGGACACCCTCCTACAATGAGCAGTTCTTC
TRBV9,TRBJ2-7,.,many,CASSPRATDRPREQYF,TGTGCCAGCAGCCCCCGGGCAACCGATAGACCGCGCGAGCAGTACTTC
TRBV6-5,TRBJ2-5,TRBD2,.,CASSYIGLAGGETQYF,TGTGCCAGCAGTTACATAGGACTAGCGGGAGGAGAGACCCAGTACTTC
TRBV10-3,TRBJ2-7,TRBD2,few,CAISGGSGRALGEQYF,TGTGCCATCAGTGGTGGTAGCGGGAGGGCCCTGGGCGAGCAGTACTTC
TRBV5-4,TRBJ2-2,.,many,CASSRPANTGELFF,TGTGCCAGCAGTAGACCTGCGAACACCGGGGAGCTGTTTTTT
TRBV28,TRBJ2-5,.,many,CASSLAGTTGETQYF,TGTGCCAGCAGTTTGGCCGGGACCACTGGGGAGACCCAGTACTTC
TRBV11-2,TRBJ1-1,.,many,CASSAHRNTEAFF,TGTGCCAGCAGCGCGCACAGGAACACTGAAGCTTTCTTT
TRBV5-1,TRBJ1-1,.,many,CASSLQGRGNTEAFF,TGCGCCAGCAGCCTACAGGGCCGAGGGAACACTGAAGCTTTCTTT
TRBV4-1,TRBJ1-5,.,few,CASSQFRDNQPQHF,TGCGCCAGCAGCCAGTTCAGGGATAATCAGCCCCAGCATTTT
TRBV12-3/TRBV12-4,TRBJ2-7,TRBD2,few,CASSLASGGYGQYF,TGTGCCAGCAGTTTAGCTAGCGGGGGGTACGGGCAGTACTTC
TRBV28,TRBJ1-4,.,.,CASSLRPEKLFF,TGTGCCAGCAGTTTAAGACCCGAAAAACTGTTTTTT
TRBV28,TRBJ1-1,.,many,CASSLKGWSTEAFF,TGTGCCAGCAGTTTGAAGGGGTGGAGCACTGAAGCTTTCTTT
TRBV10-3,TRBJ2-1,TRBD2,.,CAISDLTSGGYNEQFF,TGTGCCATCAGTGACCTGACTAGCGGGGGATACAATGAGCAGTTCTTC
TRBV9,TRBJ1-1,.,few,CASSADKRWDEAFF,TGTGCCAGCAGCGCCGATAAGCGATGGGATGAAGCTTTCTTT
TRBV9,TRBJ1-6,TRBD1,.,CASSETGQYNSPLHF,TGTGCCAGCAGCGAAACGGGACAGTATAATTCACCCCTCCACTTT
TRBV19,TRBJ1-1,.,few,CASSPPGPEAFF,TGTGCCAGTAGTCCGCCGGGACCCGAAGCTTTCTTT
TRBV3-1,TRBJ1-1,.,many,CASSPRFGAGVNTEAFF,TGTGCCAGCAGCCCCCGATTCGGGGCAGGGGTAAACACTGAAGCTTTCTTT
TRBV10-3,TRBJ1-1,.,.,CAISLGTNTEAFF,TGTGCCATCAGCCTCGGGACGAACACTGAAGCTTTCTTT
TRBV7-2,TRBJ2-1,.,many,CASSLDNRGNEQFF,TGTGCCAGCAGCTTAGACAATAGGGGGAATGAGCAGTTCTTC
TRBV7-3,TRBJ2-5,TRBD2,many,CASSATAGVYETQYF,TGTGCCAGCAGCGCAACAGCGGGAGTATACGAGACCCAGTACTTC
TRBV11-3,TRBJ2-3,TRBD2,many,CASSALAGSTDTQYF,TGTGCCAGCAGCGCCCTAGCGGGGAGCACAGATACGCAGTATTTT
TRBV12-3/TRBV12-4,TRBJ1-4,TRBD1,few,CASSLGTGFNEKLFF,TGTGCCAGCAGTTTAGGGACAGGGTTTAATGAAAAACTGTTTTTT
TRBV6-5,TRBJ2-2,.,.,CASSYDGSGELFF,TGTGCCAGCAGTTACGATGGCTCCGGGGAGCTGTTTTTT
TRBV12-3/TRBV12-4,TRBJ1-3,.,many,CASSLVARNTIYF,TGTGCCAGCAGTTTGGTGGCGAGAAACACCATATATTTT
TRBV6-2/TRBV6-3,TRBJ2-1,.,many,CASSSRLEGMGQFF,TGTGCCAGCAGTTCCAGACTAGAGGGGATGGGGCAGTTCTTC
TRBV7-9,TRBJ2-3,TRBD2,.,CASSSGLVGTDTQYF,TGTGCCAGCAGCTCCGGACTAGTTGGCACAGATACGCAGTATTTT
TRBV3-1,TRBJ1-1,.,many,CASTRSGDTEAFF,TGTGCCAGCACTCGATCGGGGGACACTGAAGCTTTCTTT